The 20 T cell receptor beta chains below were found in one sample sequenced in a study of human T cells and chemical hapten exposure. Time point defined: pre-sensitization, week 0. Treatment given: therapeutic diphenylcyclopropenone sensitization with weekly scalp DPC. TCRdb redid the calling of the RACE reads with MiXCR, one entry per CDR3 protein. The data contain 250,000 or so distinct CDR3 sequences, about 9% of them singletons. The source material was whole blood, sampled in connection with sensitization to the hapten diphenylcyclopropenone (DPC). These receptors came from a woman aged 40 to 50 with alopecia areata. Some clones in this sample may be carry-over from other donors' samples.

This clonotype was recorded a few times. CDR3 amino acids: CASSFLSSTDTQYF. As DNA, the CDR3 is TGTGCCAGCAGTTTCCTCTCTAGCACAGATACGCAGTATTTT. This rearrangement joins TRBV27 to TRBJ2-3; no clear D gene. The germline CDR1 and CDR2 sequences are MNHEY and SMNVEV (reference sequence). The CDR3 extends over 14 amino acids. Trimming removed 3 bases at V and 0 bases at J, with 7 bases between.

This clonotype was found a few times. This chain uses TRBV20-1 with TRBJ2-7, with D perhaps TRBD2 (6 bases). Germline CDR1 reads DFQATT; CDR2 reads SNEGSKA (reference sequence). CDR3 length: 15 residues. The V gene lost 3 bases and the J gene lost 4 bases, with 19 bases spanning the gap. CDR3 protein: CSASPLRENPYEQYF. The CDR3 DNA is TGCAGTGCTAGTCCGTTACGGGAGAATCCTTACGAGCAGTACTTC.

This clonotype was seen only a few times. This chain links TRBV3-2 with TRBJ2-7. TRBV3-2 counts as a pseudogene. The CDR3 has 15 amino acids. CDR3 sequence reads: CASSQTQGSSYEQYF. In nucleotides, the CDR3 is TGTGCCAGCAGCCAAACCCAGGGGAGCTCCTACGAGCAGTACTTC.

This clonotype was detected only a few times. CDR3 region: CSARTSHTGELFF. CDR3 nucleotides: TGCAGCGCCCGGACTAGTCACACCGGGGAGCTGTTTTTT. The chain has TRBV29-1 and TRBJ2-2; 7 bases map to TRBD2. The J segment lost 3 bases and the V segment lost 7 bases, leaving 5 bases of the junction unmatched. Germline CDR1 SQVTM, CDR2 ANQGSEA. The CDR3 length is 13 residues.

This clonotype was detected a few times. This sequence joins TRBV5-1 and TRBJ2-7; D possibly uses TRBD1 or TRBD2 (5 bases each). The CDR3 runs to 14 residues. V shed 4 bases and J shed 2 bases, with 13 bases lying between them. Germline V lookup: CDR1 SGHRS, CDR2 YFSETQ. The CDR3: CASSAPGAAYEQYF. The CDR3 nucleotides are TGCGCCAGCAGCGCCCCCGGGGCGGCCTACGAGCAGTACTTC.

In this sample, this clonotype turned up a few times. V and J are TRBV11-2 and TRBJ2-3; D is undetermined. The V end lost 5 bases, the J end lost 4 bases, and 16 bases lay between the germline ends. CDR3 length: 15 amino acids. Germline V gene lookup returns CDR1 SGHAT and CDR2 FQNNGV. DNA of the CDR3: TGTGCCAGCAGCCGCGGAAGAGTAGTTGCAGATACGCAGTATTTT. Translation: CASSRGRVVADTQYF. Drawing the rest from reference TRBV11-2 and TRBJ2-3, the complete variable domain is EAGVAQSPRYKIIEKRQSVAFWCNPISGHATLYWYQQILGQGPKLLIQFQNNGVVDDSQLPKDRFSAERLKGVDSTLKIQPAKLEDSAVYLCASSRGRVVADTQYFGPGTRLTVL.

This clonotype was seen a few times. The chain links TRBV10-3 to TRBJ1-2; no definite D call. Germline CDR1 reads ENHRY; CDR2 reads SYGVKD. The CDR3 extends over 13 amino acids. V was cut by 4 bases and J by 3 bases, with 9 bases left in between. The CDR3 coding sequence is TGTGCCATCAGTGTGGAGAGGGACTATGGCTACACCTTC. This gives the protein CAISVERDYGYTF.

The sample holds many counts of this clonotype. The J gene is TRBJ2-7, the V gene TRBV20-1; a weak D match, TRBD1 (6 bases). Germline CDR1 and CDR2: DFQATT and SNEGSKA (reference sequence). The V and J ends lost 0 bases and 0 bases respectively, with 18 bases between them. The CDR3 has 17 amino acids. CDR3 bases: TGCAGTGCTAGAGATCCCCCTACAGGGCTAAGCTCCTACGAGCAGTACTTC. It translates to CSARDPPTGLSSYEQYF.

The rearrangement joins TRBV20-1 to TRBJ2-1, with a tentative D call TRBD2 (5 bases). Germline values: CDR1 DFQATT, CDR2 SNEGSKA (reference sequence). V shed 0 bases and J shed 0 bases, with 12 bases lying between them. The CDR3 spans 16 residues. CDR3 region: CSARDLSGSSYNEQFF. In DNA, the CDR3 is TGCAGTGCTAGAGACCTGAGCGGAAGCTCCTACAATGAGCAGTTCTTC.

There are many counts of this clonotype. The chain has TRBV5-1 and TRBJ2-5; D is unclear. This CDR3 spans 13 amino acids. Germline V CDR1 and CDR2: SGHRS, YFSETQ. V was shortened by 0 bases and J by 5 bases, with 8 bases between the two germline ends. For the CDR3, the DNA is TGCGCCAGCAGCTTGGGGAATCGTGAGACCCAGTACTTC. Translation: CASSLGNRETQYF.

The genes are TRBV7-2 and TRBJ2-2, with D perhaps matching TRBD1 or TRBD2 (6 bases each). This CDR3 region has 15 residues. With 2 bases removed from V and 6 bases from J, the gap between germline ends came to 13 bases. Germline V lookup: CDR1 SGHTA, CDR2 FQGNSA. CDR3 region: CASSLYREVPGELFF. The CDR3 DNA is TGTGCCAGCAGCTTATACAGGGAGGTGCCCGGGGAGCTGTTTTTT.

This clonotype has only a few counts. V is TRBV2 and J is TRBJ2-2; 10 bases agree with TRBD2. The ends lost 3 bases at V and 7 bases at J; junction bases unmatched: 8. In germline, CDR1 is SNHLY, CDR2 FYNNEI. The CDR3 totals 16 residues. CDR3 amino acids: CASSDPSGSISGELFF. CDR3 DNA sequence: TGTGCCAGCAGTGACCCTAGCGGGAGTATCAGCGGGGAGCTGTTTTTT.

This clonotype was detected only a few times. CDR3 DNA sequence: TGCAGTGCGCCGAATGCCAGGGGCCTGAACACTGAAGCTTTCTTT. Amino acids: CSAPNARGLNTEAFF. The chain has TRBV20-1 and TRBJ1-1; D may be TRBD1 (6 bases). The CDR3 is 15 amino acids. V was shortened by 6 bases and J by 0 bases, with 17 bases between the two germline ends. Per germline, CDR1 DFQATT and CDR2 SNEGSKA (reference sequence).

The chain couples TRBV6-1 to TRBJ2-2, with 8 bases matching TRBD2. The CDR3 spans 15 residues. The germline gives CDR1 MNHNS, CDR2 SASEGT. The ends lost 6 bases at V and 4 bases at J; junction bases unmatched: 7. Written as DNA, the CDR3 is TGTGCCAGCAGCAGGAGCGGGAGAGGCACCGGGGAGCTGTTTTTT. Protein: CASSRSGRGTGELFF.

The chain couples TRBV7-9 to TRBJ1-1, with D uncertain. The germline V gene has CDR1 SEHNR and CDR2 FQNEAQ (reference sequence). The CDR3 covers 10 residues. Trimming took off 5 bases at V and 8 bases at J, with 6 bases between the two ends. Written as DNA, the CDR3 is TGTGCCAGCAGCGGAAACGAAGCTTTCTTT. This sequence encodes CASSGNEAFF.

This sequence joins TRBV24-1 and TRBJ2-3, with 7 positions matching TRBD1. With 4 bases clipped from V and 2 bases from J, the junction kept 14 bases outside the gene matches. The CDR3 length is 18 residues. Germline V lookup: CDR1 KGHDR, CDR2 SFDVKD. This chain's CDR3 is CATSDRNPRGGPTDTQYF. The CDR3 nucleotides read TGTGCCACCAGTGACCGCAACCCCCGAGGGGGCCCCACAGATACGCAGTATTTT.

V is TRBV7-8 and J is TRBJ2-3; D might be TRBD2 (5 bases). The CDR3 totals 13 residues. Between the trimmed V and J ends, which lost 5 bases and 5 bases, there was a span of 11 bases. Germline CDR1 and CDR2: SGHVS and FQNEAQ. CDR3 loop: CASSPSREDTQYF. The CDR3 DNA follows: TGTGCCAGCAGCCCCTCCCGGGAAGATACGCAGTATTTT.

CDR3 residues: CASSPGSSNQPQHF. Here the CDR3 DNA reads TGTGCCAGCTCACCCGGTAGCTCCAATCAGCCCCAGCATTTT. The V gene is TRBV18, the J gene TRBJ1-5; D is unclear. This CDR3 has 14 amino acids. The ends were cut back, 3 bases at V and 3 bases at J, with 9 bases in the middle. Germline loops: CDR1 KGHSH, CDR2 LQKENI.

This clonotype was seen only a few times. This CDR3 reads CAISARDGYNEQFF. The CDR3 nucleotides read TGTGCCATCAGTGCGAGGGACGGATACAATGAGCAGTTCTTC. The chain combines TRBV10-3 with TRBJ2-1; the D call may be TRBD1 or TRBD2 (5 bases each). Germline V gene sequence: CDR1 ENHRY, CDR2 SYGVKD. This CDR3 is 14 amino acids long. V lost 4 bases to trimming and J lost 4 bases, with 11 bases between them.

The chain recombines TRBV7-9 with TRBJ1-1, with unresolved D. The CDR3 runs to 13 residues. Germline V gene lookup returns CDR1 SEHNR and CDR2 FQNEAQ (reference sequence). V was trimmed by 2 bases and J by 0 bases, leaving 4 bases between them. The CDR3 DNA is TGTGCCAGCAGCTTACTGGTGAACACTGAAGCTTTCTTT. This translates into CASSLLVNTEAFF.